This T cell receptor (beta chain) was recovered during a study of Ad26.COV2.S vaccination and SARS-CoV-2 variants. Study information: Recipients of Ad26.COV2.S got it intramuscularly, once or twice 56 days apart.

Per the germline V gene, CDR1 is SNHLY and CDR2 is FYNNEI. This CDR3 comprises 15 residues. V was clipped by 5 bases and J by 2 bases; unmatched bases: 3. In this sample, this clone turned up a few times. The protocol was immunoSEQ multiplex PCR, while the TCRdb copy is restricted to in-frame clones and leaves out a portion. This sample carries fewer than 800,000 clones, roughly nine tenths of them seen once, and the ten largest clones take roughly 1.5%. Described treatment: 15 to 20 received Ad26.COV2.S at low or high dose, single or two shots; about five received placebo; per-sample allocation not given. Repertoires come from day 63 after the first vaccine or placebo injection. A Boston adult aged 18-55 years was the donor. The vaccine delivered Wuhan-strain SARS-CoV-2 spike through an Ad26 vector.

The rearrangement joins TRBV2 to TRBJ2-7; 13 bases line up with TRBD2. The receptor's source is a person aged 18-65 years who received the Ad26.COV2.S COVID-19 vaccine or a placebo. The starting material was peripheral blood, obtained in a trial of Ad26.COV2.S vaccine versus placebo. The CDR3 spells CASSSGTSGTYEQYF. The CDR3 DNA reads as TGTGCCAGCAGTTCCGGGACTAGCGGGACCTACGAGCAGTACTTC.